Below, 10 T cell receptor beta chains from the same sample are listed, as sequenced in a study of blood T cell repertoires in COVID-19. Libraries were prepared by immunoSEQ multiplex PCR; TCRdb keeps only in-frame clonotypes and omits some of them. Here the sample spans approximately 120,000 clones, 69% being singletons. Source material: peripheral blood. Receptor source: a woman in her 70s with acute or convalescent COVID-19.

V and J are TRBV6-2 or TRBV6-3 and TRBJ1-5, with 7 bases aligning to TRBD1. Germline CDR1 MNHEY, CDR2 SVGEGT. The CDR3 runs 15 residues. V shed 0 bases, J shed 3 bases, and the junction held 2 bases outside the gene matches. The CDR3 is CASSYSDRLNQPQHF. The CDR3 DNA reads TGTGCCAGCAGTTACTCGGACAGGCTCAATCAGCCCCAGCATTTT.

The rearrangement joins TRBV2 to TRBJ1-1; 8 bases are a match to TRBD1. Germline V CDR1 and CDR2: SNHLY, FYNNEI. CDR3 length: 16 residues. V shed 3 bases and J 1 base; nucleotides not matched to a gene: 7. This CDR3 is CASSEGRTGRNTEAFF. The CDR3 DNA reads TGTGCCAGCAGTGAGGGGCGGACAGGGAGGAACACTGAAGCTTTCTTT.

This sequence joins TRBV5-6 and TRBJ1-1; 7 positions match TRBD1. The germline V gene encodes CDR1 SGHDT and CDR2 YYEEEE. The CDR3 is made up of 15 amino acids. V gave up 0 bases and J gave up 1 base; unmatched junction bases: 3. The CDR3, as DNA: TGTGCCAGCAGCTTGGTAGGGGGCGGGAACACTGAAGCTTTCTTT. Translating it yields CASSLVGGGNTEAFF.

The rearrangement links TRBV5-1 to TRBJ2-3, with D possibly TRBD2 on 5 matching bases. V lost 7 bases and J lost 2, with 14 bases in between. Per germline, CDR1 SGHRS and CDR2 YFSETQ. The CDR3 runs 14 residues. The CDR3 loop is CASGKGSATDTQYF. CDR3 sequence (DNA): TGCGCCAGCGGTAAGGGTAGCGCCACAGATACGCAGTATTTT.

The V and J genes are TRBV5-5 and TRBJ1-4, with 11 bases lining up with TRBD1. This CDR3 is 19 amino acids long. CDR1 SGHKS and CDR2 YYEKEE come from the germline V gene (reference sequence). V shed 1 base, J shed 5 bases, and the junction held 13 bases outside the gene matches. The CDR3 loop reads CASSLRGTGGTSLNEKLFF. CDR3 in DNA: TGTGCCAGCAGCTTGCGTGGGACAGGGGGGACGTCATTAAATGAAAAACTGTTTTTT.

The rearrangement links TRBV6-1 to TRBJ1-1; D uncertain. This CDR3 spans 13 amino acids. Germline values: CDR1 MNHNS, CDR2 SASEGT. Trimming removed 2 bases at V and 2 bases at J, with 6 bases between. The CDR3 is CASSEHLNTEAFF. The CDR3 bases are TGTGCCAGCAGTGAACACTTAAACACTGAAGCTTTCTTT.

V is TRBV27 and J is TRBJ2-7; no clear D. Germline V CDR1 and CDR2: MNHEY, SMNVEV (reference sequence). This CDR3 has 14 residues. Trimming pared 6 bases from V and 0 bases from J, leaving 12 bases between. The CDR3 DNA reads as TGTGCCAGCAGATGGGCCTCGAGCTCCTACGAGCAGTACTTC. It codes for CASRWASSSYEQYF.

CDR3 in amino acids: CASSTGIVNTEAFF. CDR3 coding DNA: TGTGCCAGCAGTACAGGAATTGTGAACACTGAAGCTTTCTTT. This rearrangement joins TRBV6-5 to TRBJ1-1; weak D call: TRBD1 (5 bases). The germline V and J ends were trimmed by 5 bases and 0 bases, with 10 bases remaining between them. The CDR3 spans 14 residues. Per the germline V gene, CDR1 is MNHEY and CDR2 is SVGAGI.

The V call is TRBV7-8, the J call TRBJ2-1; TRBD2 agrees at 8 bases. This CDR3 is 15 amino acids long. The germline CDR1 and CDR2 sequences are SGHVS and FQNEAQ. The junction had 7 bases not matched to a gene; V was cut back by 1 base and J by 8 bases. In DNA form, the CDR3 reads TGTGCCAGCAGCTTAGGGATTAGCGGGGTCTATGAGCAGTTCTTC. This translates into CASSLGISGVYEQFF.

This sequence joins TRBV7-9 and TRBJ2-7; no definite D call. Germline CDR1 SEHNR, CDR2 FQNEAQ (reference sequence). The CDR3 is made up of 12 amino acids. Trimming stripped 11 bases from V and 0 bases from J, with 11 bases between. The CDR3 DNA sequence: TGTGCCTCCGGTGGAGACTCCTACGAGCAGTACTTC. Protein: CASGGDSYEQYF.